These T cell receptor beta chains were read from a single sample in a study. TCRdb fed the RT-PCR reads into MiXCR, producing one record per CDR3 protein. Among fewer than 800,000 distinct CDR3 sequences listed, approximately 15% were seen once. The sequencing input was memory CD4+ T cells from blood. The source is a female donor in good health, serving as a healthy control. CDR3s include the opening cysteine and the closing phenylalanine or tryptophan. Clone size is shown for a subset of rows, as once, few, many or a class of expanded clone.

- | TRBV6-5 | CASSYSGDRGNVLTF
- | TRBV4-2 | CASSQEARTLGDRMFF
many | TRBV4-3 | CASSQDLGIGTDTQYF
few | TRBV7-9 | CASSSGQVHTGELFF
- | TRBV25-1 | CASSGGQGWQETQYF
few | TRBV4-1 | CASSVDSGSANTGELFF
- | TRBV10-1 | CASSVGTLQETQYF
- | TRBV20-1 | CSAIVKGAGGNRNTIYF
few | TRBV20-1 | CSAVLARSSYEQYF
many | TRBV7-2 | CASSPQTGTETQYF
- | TRBV5-5 | CASSSTGDLEKLFF
few | TRBV28 | CASSFLTGNQETQYF
- | TRBV19 | CASTGLNTEAFF
- | TRBV20-1 | CSARDLASGTTYNEQFF
- | TRBV5-1 | CASRPTGDEGYTF
many | TRBV6-5 | CASSYGDTSNEQFF
few | TRBV6-6 | CASSIPGGEGEKLFF
many | TRBV7-7 | CASSPLGTRYQETQYF
many | TRBV7-2 | CASSYRAGGGYEQYF
many | TRBV4-3 | CASSQTSYETQYF
- | TRBV7-2 | CASGLGGDADTQYF
many | TRBV4-2 | CASSPRSRIGNTIYF
many | TRBV10-3 | CAISESDRQETQYF
- | TRBV20-1 | CSARTDYYNSPLHF
- | TRBV20-1 | CSQYRQGTEAFF
- | TRBV20-1 | CSAPVTDPNQPQHF
- | TRBV6-2/TRBV6-3 | CASSSQGNNSPLHF
- | TRBV27 | CASSLSGSLSGNTIYF
few | TRBV10-3 | CAISPDRGETQYF
few | TRBV20-1 | CSARETRTSASALWETQYF
many | TRBV12-3/TRBV12-4 | CASSNRGRETQYF
few | TRBV14 | CASSPFTGGPNEQFF
many | TRBV20-1 | CSASEGGTEAFF
- | TRBV11-1 | CASSPGVGNTIYF
- | TRBV5-1 | CASSDRGPHTDTQYF
- | TRBV28 | CASSGRKGELETQYF
- | TRBV15 | CATSSNPNYGYTF
few | TRBV5-1 | CASSTDGASNQPQHF
few | TRBV20-1 | CSADPRDITYEQYF
- | TRBV10-3 | CAISDRQNTDTQYF
few | TRBV15 | CATSRPQGVMNTEAFF
- | TRBV18 | CASSATGGVSYEQYF
few | TRBV27 | CASSMDRDYGYTF
- | TRBV20-1 | CSASFYDGGLRVGAFF
- | TRBV12-3/TRBV12-4 | CASSSGQRSYGYTF